This TCR beta chain was captured by sequencing in a study of beta chain features in type 1 diabetes. This clone was recorded at least ten times. Investigators reverse transcribed all isolated RNA, so they sequenced expressed TCRB transcripts. The assay was immunoSEQ multiplex PCR, and TCRdb's table has in-frame clones only and misses some. The data contain around 300,000 clones, 7% to 9% of them seen just once; the ten biggest clones take up roughly 1%. The CDR3 sequence is 15 residues long. The J segment lost 5 bases and the V segment lost 2 bases, leaving 1 base of the junction unmatched. CDR1 is MDHEN, CDR2 SYDVKM, per germline.

This chain connects TRBV28 to TRBJ1-5, with TRBD1 identical over 12 bases. The sample comprised central memory CD4+ T cells from blood. This receptor was obtained from a woman between 18 and 29 years old in good health. The CDR3 DNA reads as TGTGCCAGCAGTTTAGGGACAGGGGGCGATCAGCCCCAGCATTTT. Translating gives CASSLGTGGDQPQHF.